This TCR beta chain is from a study of T cell repertoires in cytomegalovirus infection. Study details: Well-studied HLA-B-restricted epitopes and recently identified HLA-C-restricted epitopes of CMV were both used in the study.

Concerning this clonotype itself: What it binds is unknown.

A single record per CDR3 protein comes from TCRdb applying MiXCR to the reads. The table has about 360,000 distinct CDR3 sequences, roughly a third seen once. In germline, CDR1 is MNHEY, CDR2 SVGEGT. V shed 7 bases and J shed 7 bases, with 16 bases lying between them. The CDR3 is 13 residues long. The chain links TRBV6-2 or TRBV6-3 to TRBJ2-5, with D uncertain. This receptor was identified in a human donor in good health (CMV status not recorded). Some clones in this sample may be carry-over from other donors' samples. The input for sequencing was cultured PBMCs, taken from culture after CMV antigen stimulation. The CDR3 loop is CASTLLGPRTQYF. CDR3 coding DNA: TGTGCCAGCACCTTACTTGGGCCCAGGACCCAGTACTTC.